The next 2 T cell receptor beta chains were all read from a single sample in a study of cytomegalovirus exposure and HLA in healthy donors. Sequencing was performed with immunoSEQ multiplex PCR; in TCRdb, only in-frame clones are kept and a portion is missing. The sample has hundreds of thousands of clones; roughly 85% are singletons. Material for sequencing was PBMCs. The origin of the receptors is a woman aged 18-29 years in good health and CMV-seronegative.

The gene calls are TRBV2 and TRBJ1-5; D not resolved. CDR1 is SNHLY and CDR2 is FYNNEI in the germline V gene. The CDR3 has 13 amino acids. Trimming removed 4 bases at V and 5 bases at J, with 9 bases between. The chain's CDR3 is CASSVYRDQPQHF. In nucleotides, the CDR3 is TGTGCCAGCAGTGTCTATCGCGATCAGCCCCAGCATTTT.

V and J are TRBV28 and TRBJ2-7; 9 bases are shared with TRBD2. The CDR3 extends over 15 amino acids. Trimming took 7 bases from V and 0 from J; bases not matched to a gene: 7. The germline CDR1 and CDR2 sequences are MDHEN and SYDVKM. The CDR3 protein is CASIRAGGYSYEQYF. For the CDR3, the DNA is TGTGCCAGCATCAGAGCGGGAGGCTACTCCTACGAGCAGTACTTC. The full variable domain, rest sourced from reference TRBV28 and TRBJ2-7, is DVKVTQSSRYLVKRTGEKVFLECVQDMDHENMFWYRQDPGLGLRLIYFSYDVKMKEKGDIPEGYSVSREKKERFSLILESASTNQTSMYLCASIRAGGYSYEQYFGPGTRLTVT.